This T cell receptor beta chain came from a study of T cell repertoires in cytomegalovirus infection (dated by TCRdb to 2018 to 2020). For the study in its entirety: Donor HLA type was relevant to the analysis, because carriage of CMV infection together with the matching HLA type was indicated by public TCR beta signatures.

Broad study findings and their caveats: The ex vivo response was dominated by HLA-C-restricted CMV-specific TCR beta clonotypes, which also provided the single most frequent clonotype in two of eight donors. In both this cohort and an independent roughly 360-donor cohort, the cumulative frequency of public TCR beta family members distinguished carriers of CMV infection plus the relevant HLA type.

The run used an Illumina HiSeq 1500. TCRdb took the public reads, trimmed them with fastp at Q25, ran MiXCR for clone calling and kept in-frame beta chains. Rows are combined by CDR3 protein, so each entry shows the most common genes and DNA. The sample contains about 530,000 distinct CDR3 sequences, approximately 26% of them found a single time. The biggest ten clones account for approximately 13% of the sample. This clonotype was detected a few times. Its antigen remains unidentified. The sample holds no much larger clone one base away, and base qualities are not on file. The source material was PBMCs. The sequence was obtained from a human donor in good health (CMV status not recorded). Some clones in this sample may be carry-over from other donors' samples.

For the CDR3, the sequence is CASSQGPFYEQYF. The DNA sequence is given as TGTGCCAGCAGTCAGGGCCCCTTCTACGAGCAGTACTTC. The chain is encoded by TRBV28 joined to TRBJ2-7; the best D guess is TRBD1, with 5 bases matching. Including cysteine and phenylalanine, the CDR3 has 13 amino acids. Only the CDR3 part of the read is kept: 39 bases, read in frame from the first base. Trimming at the junction amounts to 5 bases on V and 3 bases on J, and the germline ends lie 11 bases apart. CDR1 and CDR2 (MDHEN, SYDVKM) derive from the germline V gene.